This is a list of T cell receptor beta chains from one sample in a study of PD-L1 blockade in urothelial cancer. The table came from immunoSEQ multiplex PCR; TCRdb's copy has only in-frame clones and leaves some out. Seen here are roughly 120,000 clones, roughly 90% observed once, and the top ten hold 1.5% to 2%. The sequencing here drew on PBMCs, taken around atezolizumab (anti-PD-L1) treatment. These TCRs come from a man aged 55 to 70 with urothelial cancer. The CDR3 runs from the conserved cysteine through the conserved F or W. D genes are given only for firm matches. Rows may omit the clone size; those that give it use once, few, many or a size class.

J gene	D gene	clone size	V gene	CDR3 protein	CDR3 DNA
TRBJ1-2	NA	NA	TRBV6-1	CASSETRVGGYTF	TGTGCCAGCAGTGAAACCAGGGTTGGTGGCTACACCTTC
TRBJ2-7	NA	NA	TRBV5-1	CASNSGQGGTYEQYF	TGCGCCAGCAACTCAGGTCAGGGGGGAACCTACGAGCAGTACTTC
TRBJ1-3	TRBD1	NA	TRBV7-9	CASSLEWDRGHTIYF	TGTGCCAGCAGCTTAGAGTGGGACAGGGGGCACACCATATATTTT
TRBJ2-3	TRBD1	NA	TRBV10-1	CASSGQVRDTQYF	TGCGCCAGCAGCGGACAGGTCCGGGATACGCAGTATTTT
TRBJ2-1	TRBD1	NA	TRBV19	CATGQDQYNEQFF	TGTGCCACAGGACAGGACCAATACAATGAGCAGTTCTTC
TRBJ2-6	NA	NA	TRBV9	CASSEPSGPGANVLTF	TGTGCCAGCAGCGAACCATCAGGTCCTGGGGCCAACGTCCTGACTTTC
TRBJ1-1	NA	NA	TRBV4-2	CASSQDHQGKAFF	TGTGCCAGCAGCCAAGACCACCAGGGTAAAGCTTTCTTT
TRBJ2-5	TRBD2	NA	TRBV7-7	CASSLGASGAETQYF	TGTGCTAGCAGCTTAGGTGCTAGCGGGGCGGAGACCCAGTACTTC
TRBJ2-4	NA	NA	TRBV6-1	CASTRTELAKNIQYF	TGTGCCAGCACCAGGACAGAACTAGCCAAAAACATTCAGTACTTC
TRBJ2-7	NA	NA	TRBV30	CAWSTTARYYYEQYF	TGTGCCTGGAGTACGACGGCGCGCTACTACTACGAGCAGTACTTC
TRBJ1-2	TRBD1	NA	TRBV18	CASSVDREYGYTF	TGTGCCAGCTCAGTGGACAGGGAGTATGGCTACACCTTC
TRBJ2-3	TRBD2	NA	TRBV5-4	CASSFGLAGPYTSTDTQYF	TGTGCCAGCAGCTTTGGACTAGCGGGGCCCTATACTAGCACAGATACGCAGTATTTT
TRBJ2-1	NA	NA	TRBV5-4	CASSLGGASSYNEQFF	TGTGCCAGCAGCTTGGGCGGGGCTAGCTCCTACAATGAGCAGTTCTTC
TRBJ2-7	TRBD2	NA	TRBV23-1	CASSQSAGTKFYEQYF	TGCGCCAGCAGTCAGTCGGCAGGGACTAAATTCTACGAGCAGTACTTC
TRBJ2-7	NA	NA	TRBV30	CAWKTDTSYEQYF	TGTGCCTGGAAGACCGACACCTCCTACGAGCAGTACTTC
TRBJ2-7	NA	NA	TRBV4-3	CASSHHQGSEQYF	TGCGCCAGCAGCCACCATCAGGGGAGCGAGCAGTACTTC
TRBJ1-4	NA	once	TRBV4-3	CASSQDRAREKLFF	TGCGCCAGCAGCCAAGACAGGGCCAGGGAAAAACTGTTTTTT
TRBJ2-1	TRBD2	NA	TRBV7-3	CATGWGGHNEQFF	TGTGCCACCGGATGGGGGGGTCACAATGAGCAGTTCTTC
TRBJ2-1	NA	NA	TRBV9	CASSYDRNPYNEQFF	TGTGCCAGCAGCTACGACAGGAACCCCTACAATGAGCAGTTCTTC
TRBJ2-2	TRBD1	NA	TRBV19	CASSLLQGAGELFF	TGTGCCAGTAGTCTCTTGCAGGGGGCCGGGGAGCTGTTTTTT
TRBJ2-1	TRBD2	NA	TRBV5-1	CASSSGEGREAFF	TGCGCCAGCAGCTCTGGCGAGGGGCGGGAGGCGTTCTTC
TRBJ2-1	NA	few	TRBV15	CATSREAVAWNEQFF	TGTGCCACCAGCAGAGAAGCGGTGGCGTGGAATGAGCAGTTCTTC
TRBJ1-1	NA	NA	TRBV9	CASSPQTRGTEAFF	TGTGCCAGCAGCCCTCAGACGCGGGGCACTGAAGCTTTCTTT
TRBJ2-7	TRBD2	NA	TRBV5-6	CASSTREGLKQYF	TGTGCCAGCAGCACCCGGGAGGGTCTCAAGCAGTACTTC
TRBJ1-5	NA	NA	TRBV23-1	CASTHREPHHSNQPQHF	TGCGCCAGCACTCACCGGGAACCCCATCATAGCAATCAGCCCCAGCATTTT
TRBJ1-5	NA	NA	TRBV11-2	CASSLSEGQPQHF	TGTGCCAGCAGCTTAAGCGAAGGACAGCCCCAGCATTTT
TRBJ1-1	NA	NA	TRBV19	CASSIWGLNTEAFF	TGTGCCAGTAGTATTTGGGGCTTAAACACTGAAGCTTTCTTT
TRBJ1-2	NA	NA	TRBV10-3	CAISDPLSRPLDYGYTF	TGTGCCATCAGTGACCCCTTGTCGAGGCCATTGGACTATGGCTACACCTTC
TRBJ2-3	TRBD2	NA	TRBV19	CASMAGDRGTDTQYF	TGTGCCAGTATGGCGGGAGATCGAGGCACAGATACGCAGTATTTT
TRBJ2-3	TRBD1	NA	TRBV9	CASSAGQGAGTDTQYF	TGTGCCAGCAGCGCGGGACAGGGGGCAGGTACAGATACGCAGTATTTT
TRBJ2-5	NA	NA	TRBV6-1	CATYLATYQETQYF	TGTGCCACCTATCTAGCGACGTACCAAGAGACCCAGTACTTC
TRBJ2-1	TRBD2	once	TRBV10-1	CASSDLAEVAEQFF	TGCGCCAGCAGTGACCTAGCGGAAGTGGCGGAGCAGTTCTTC
TRBJ1-4	TRBD1	few	TRBV7-2	CASSDRGRVGEKLFF	TGTGCCAGCAGCGACAGGGGAAGGGTTGGTGAAAAACTGTTTTTT
TRBJ2-3	NA	NA	TRBV18	CASSPPFGTDTQYF	TGTGCCAGCTCACCACCGTTCGGCACAGATACGCAGTATTTT
TRBJ1-2	NA	NA	TRBV28	CASSLVGDYGYTF	TGTGCCAGCAGTTTGGTAGGAGACTATGGCTACACCTTC
TRBJ2-3	NA	NA	TRBV19	CASSISGGGADTQYF	TGTGCCAGTAGTATTAGCGGAGGCGGGGCGGATACGCAGTATTTT
TRBJ2-3	TRBD2	NA	TRBV5-1	CASSLGPGGLGTQYF	TGCGCCAGCAGCCTGGGCCCGGGGGGGCTTGGTACGCAGTATTTT
TRBJ1-5	NA	NA	TRBV10-3	CAISDKTGNQPQHF	TGTGCCATCAGTGATAAAACAGGTAACCAGCCCCAGCATTTT
TRBJ2-3	TRBD2	NA	TRBV7-3	CASSQGTTRTDTQYF	TGTGCCAGCAGCCAAGGGACTACTCGCACAGATACGCAGTATTTT
TRBJ1-5	TRBD1	NA	TRBV2	CASVSGTGRNQPQHF	TGTGCCAGCGTTTCCGGGACAGGGAGAAATCAGCCCCAGCATTTT
TRBJ1-2	TRBD1	NA	TRBV6-5	CASRRTGEVDGYTF	TGTGCCAGCAGAAGAACAGGGGAAGTGGATGGCTACACCTTC
TRBJ2-2	NA	NA	TRBV11-3	CASSFKGGSVHGELFF	TGTGCCAGCAGCTTTAAGGGGGGGAGCGTGCACGGGGAGCTGTTTTTT
TRBJ2-7	NA	NA	TRBV7-2	CANSSQGAYEQYF	TGTGCCAACAGCTCACAGGGAGCCTACGAGCAGTACTTC
TRBJ2-5	TRBD2	NA	TRBV28	CASSFSRGGRETQYF	TGTGCCAGCAGTTTCAGTCGGGGGGGCCGAGAGACCCAGTACTTC
TRBJ2-1	TRBD2	NA	TRBV5-1	CASSLGVAGGAVNEQFF	TGCGCCAGCAGCTTGGGGGTAGCGGGGGGCGCCGTTAATGAGCAGTTCTTC
TRBJ2-7	TRBD1	NA	TRBV9	CASPSPDRGYEQYF	TGTGCCAGCCCCAGCCCTGACAGGGGATACGAGCAGTACTTC